The subject of this entry is one T cell receptor beta chain. This sample was included in a study of blood T cell repertoires in COVID-19. Study overall: PBMCs, B-cell-depleted T cells, or T cells provided the cDNA or gDNA that made up the material.

The assay was immunoSEQ multiplex PCR, and TCRdb's table has in-frame clones only and misses some. The data hold fewer than 200,000 clones, with 80% to 85% observed a single time. CDR1 is MNHEY, CDR2 SVGEGT, per germline. The ends were cut back, 1 base at V and 4 bases at J, with 5 bases in the middle. The CDR3 covers 13 residues. The sequence was collected from a woman older than 75 with active or convalescent COVID-19. The sample was peripheral blood. V is TRBV6-2 or TRBV6-3 and J is TRBJ1-5; D is unclear. The CDR3 nucleotides read TGTGCCAGCAGTTACTTCATTAATCAGCCCCAGCATTTT. Translated: CASSYFINQPQHF.